A selection of T cell receptor beta chains follows, all from one sample in a study of T cell clones after liver transplantation. The repertoire was sequenced with immunoSEQ multiplex PCR; TCRdb's copy has only in-frame clones and lacks some. The data hold 72,000 or so clones, with 70% to 90% observed a single time. Source: CD4+ T cells from blood, taken at the 22-month timepoint. These receptors were obtained from a human patient who received a liver transplant. Part of the T cell pool may stem from the graft donor. Each CDR3 is given with its conserved first and last residue. D genes are given only for firm matches. Size tells how often a clone was seen (once, few, many) or the class of an expanded clone, and some rows leave it out.

D: .
V: TRBV19
size: .
J: TRBJ2-7
DNA: TGTGCCAGTAGTTTGGTAGGGTCCGAGCAGTACTTC
CDR3: CASSLVGSEQYF

D: .
V: TRBV5-1
size: once
J: TRBJ2-5
DNA: TGCGCCAGCAGCCAGGGGACTACCCCAGAGACCCAGTACTTC
CDR3: CASSQGTTPETQYF

D: TRBD2
V: TRBV18
size: .
J: TRBJ2-7
DNA: TGTGCCAGCTCACCACCTGCGGGGGGGACCTACGAGCAGTACTTC
CDR3: CASSPPAGGTYEQYF

D: TRBD1
V: TRBV6-6
size: .
J: TRBJ2-7
DNA: TGTGCCAGCAGTTACGACAGGGCGGCCGACGAGCAGTACTTC
CDR3: CASSYDRAADEQYF

D: .
V: TRBV21-1
size: .
J: TRBJ2-1
DNA: TGTGCCAGCAGCAAAGCGGTGGGAGCCCCGATTGCGCAGTTCTTC
CDR3: CASSKAVGAPIAQFF

D: TRBD1
V: TRBV5-1
size: many
J: TRBJ1-1
DNA: TGCGCCAGCATCCCCCGACAGGGTGAAGCTTTCTTT
CDR3: CASIPRQGEAFF

D: .
V: TRBV30
size: .
J: TRBJ2-3
DNA: TGTGCCTGGAGTGTAGGGTTAGCGGCAGATACGCAGTATTTT
CDR3: CAWSVGLAADTQYF

D: .
V: TRBV13
size: .
J: TRBJ2-7
DNA: TGTGCCAGCACCCCCCCCGGTAGCGGCTACGAGCAGTACTTC
CDR3: CASTPPGSGYEQYF

D: TRBD2
V: TRBV6-1
size: .
J: TRBJ2-3
DNA: TGTGCCAGCAGTGGACCTAGGAGCGGGAGGACAGATACGCAGTATTTT
CDR3: CASSGPRSGRTDTQYF

D: TRBD2
V: TRBV7-3
size: .
J: TRBJ2-1
DNA: TGTGCCAGCAGCTTATCGGTTAGCGGGAGCGGAAATGAGCAGTTCTTC
CDR3: CASSLSVSGSGNEQFF

D: .
V: TRBV7-9
size: .
J: TRBJ2-1
DNA: TGTGCCAGCAGAGGGGCGGGTAGCGGTATCTACAATGAGCAGTTCTTC
CDR3: CASRGAGSGIYNEQFF

D: .
V: TRBV7-9
size: .
J: TRBJ2-5
DNA: TGTGCCAGCAGCTTCGGGGATCAAGAGACCCAGTACTTC
CDR3: CASSFGDQETQYF

D: .
V: TRBV19
size: once
J: TRBJ1-2
DNA: TGTGCCAGTAGTAGAAATTCGGGGGAGGCCTACTATGGCTACACCTTC
CDR3: CASSRNSGEAYYGYTF

D: .
V: TRBV7-3
size: few
J: TRBJ1-6
DNA: TGTGCCAGCAGCTACCAACAGGGCGGTAATTCACCCCTCCACTTT
CDR3: CASSYQQGGNSPLHF

D: .
V: TRBV5-1
size: .
J: TRBJ2-5
DNA: TGCGCCAGCACACTCGCTGGAGGAGAGACCCAGTACTTC
CDR3: CASTLAGGETQYF

D: .
V: TRBV28
size: .
J: TRBJ2-7
DNA: TGTGCCAGCAGTGTTTGGCAGGGGTCCTACGAGCAGTACTTC
CDR3: CASSVWQGSYEQYF

D: .
V: TRBV11-2
size: .
J: TRBJ1-3
DNA: TGTGCCAGCAGCTTTCAAAGTGGTCGGCGGGGTTTTTCTGGAAACACCATATATTTT
CDR3: CASSFQSGRRGFSGNTIYF

D: TRBD2
V: TRBV7-2
size: .
J: TRBJ2-5
DNA: TGTGCCAGCAGCTTAGGACTAGCGGGAGGAGAGACCCAGTACTTC
CDR3: CASSLGLAGGETQYF

D: .
V: TRBV30
size: .
J: TRBJ2-1
DNA: TGTGCCTGGACCCCGAGCTGGGCCCCGAAAGGGAAGTTCTTC
CDR3: CAWTPSWAPKGKFF

D: .
V: TRBV11-2
size: .
J: TRBJ2-5
DNA: TGTGCCAGCAGCTTAGGTCTGCGAGGAGAGACCCAGTACTTC
CDR3: CASSLGLRGETQYF